Listed here are 29 T cell receptor beta chains from one sample, sequenced in a study of early T cells in non-severe SARS-CoV-2 infection. Via MiXCR, TCRdb re-called the 5' RACE reads, giving one row per CDR3 protein. The sample yields approximately 120,000 distinct CDR3 sequences, under 15% seen once. What was sequenced was whole blood. All receptors come from an adult who was a healthcare worker with PCR-confirmed SARS-CoV-2 infection or an uninfected control (not recorded which).

The chain employs TRBV6-5 and TRBJ1-3; D unresolved. This CDR3 spans 15 amino acids. V was shortened by 6 bases and J by 4 bases, with 16 bases between the two germline ends. CDR1 and CDR2 from the germline V gene are MNHEY and SVGAGI. As DNA, the CDR3 is TGTGCCAGCAGGGGAACCGGAGTTCGCGGAAACACCATATATTTT. This codes for CASRGTGVRGNTIYF.

The chain employs TRBV6-6 and TRBJ2-1; 7 bases fit TRBD1. The ends lost 7 bases at V and 3 bases at J; junction bases unmatched: 9. Germline-derived CDR1 and CDR2 are MNHNY and SVGAGI (reference sequence). This CDR3 is 15 amino acids long. The CDR3 DNA reads TGTGCCAGCACGCCGGCAGGGGGTGTCTACAATGAGCAGTTCTTC. Translation: CASTPAGGVYNEQFF.

V is TRBV28 and J is TRBJ1-2; a weak D match, TRBD1 (5 bases). The germline gives CDR1 MDHEN, CDR2 SYDVKM. Trimming left V 5 bases short and J 3 bases short, with 16 bases between. This CDR3 contains 15 residues. CDR3 residues: CASSPLWGADYGYTF. CDR3 nucleotides: TGTGCCAGCAGTCCTCTCTGGGGCGCCGACTATGGCTACACCTTC.

V gene TRBV27 combines with J gene TRBJ2-7, with 8 bases lining up with TRBD2. The germline CDR1 and CDR2 sequences are MNHEY and SMNVEV (reference sequence). V shed 6 bases and J 0 bases; nucleotides not matched to a gene: 10. The CDR3 consists of 16 residues. This CDR3 is CASSRTSGGFSYEQYF. The CDR3, as DNA: TGTGCCAGCAGCAGAACCAGCGGGGGATTCTCCTACGAGCAGTACTTC.

This clonotype was seen only a few times. This chain links TRBV6-5 with TRBJ2-5, with 9 bases fitting TRBD1. Losses at the gene ends were 5 bases for V and 2 bases for J; bases not matched to a gene: 6. CDR1 and CDR2 from the germline V gene are MNHEY and SVGAGI. This CDR3 contains 15 residues. CDR3 coding DNA: TGTGCCAGCAGTCGGACAGGGGAGCGGCAAGAGACCCAGTACTTC. Residues: CASSRTGERQETQYF.

This clonotype occurred many times. This chain uses TRBV27 with TRBJ2-1; D may be TRBD1 or TRBD2 (6 bases each). Trimming pared 8 bases from V and 0 bases from J, leaving 17 bases between. The CDR3 is 16 residues long. CDR1 is MNHEY and CDR2 is SMNVEV in the germline V gene (reference sequence). In nucleotides, the CDR3 is TGTGCCAGCGTCGAAGGGGGGCATCCCTCCTACAATGAGCAGTTCTTC. This encodes CASVEGGHPSYNEQFF.

The chain links TRBV10-3 to TRBJ1-1; possible D gene TRBD1, 6 bases. The CDR3 consists of 13 residues. Germline V lookup: CDR1 ENHRY, CDR2 SYGVKD. The V end was cut by 3 bases, the J end by 5 bases, with 10 bases between. The CDR3 loop is CAISDSGATEAFF. The CDR3 bases are TGTGCCATCAGTGACTCAGGGGCGACTGAAGCTTTCTTT.

This clonotype was seen only a few times. The chain recombines TRBV2 with TRBJ1-1, with D tentatively TRBD1 (6 bases). The CDR3 runs 15 residues. Trimming took off 1 base at V and 10 bases at J, with 19 bases between the two ends. CDR1 and CDR2 (germline): SNHLY, FYNNEI. The CDR3 here is CASSEEVQGPAGAFF. The CDR3 DNA sequence: TGTGCCAGCAGTGAAGAGGTACAGGGTCCGGCGGGAGCTTTCTTT.

This clonotype was detected a few times. The CDR3 here is CASRFERGVVPSYF. CDR3 nucleotide sequence: TGCGCCAGCAGGTTCGAGCGGGGGGTCGTCCCCTCCTACTTC. This chain links TRBV5-1 with TRBJ2-5; 9 bases are a match to TRBD2. V lost 5 bases, J lost 14 bases, and 16 bases stayed unmatched. Germline V gene lookup returns CDR1 SGHRS and CDR2 YFSETQ. The CDR3 spans 14 residues.

There are a few counts of this clonotype. The chain recombines TRBV12-3 or TRBV12-4 with TRBJ2-1, with 7 bases that match TRBD2. This CDR3 is 16 amino acids long. After removal of 5 bases from V and 10 bases from J, the junction contained 17 bases not matched to a gene. CDR3 DNA sequence: TGTGCCAGCAGTCCCCGAGGTAGCGGGCCAGGAGGGGAGCAGTTCTTC. Translating gives CASSPRGSGPGGEQFF.

This clonotype was detected a few times. This chain connects TRBV7-3 to TRBJ2-3, with D uncertain. Germline-derived CDR1 and CDR2 are SGHTA and FQGTGA. There are 12 residues in the CDR3. V gave up 6 bases and J gave up 5 bases, with 9 bases separating them. This chain's CDR3 is CASSPQGDTQYF. The DNA of the CDR3 is TGTGCCAGCAGTCCACAAGGAGATACGCAGTATTTT. Complete variable domain (other parts from reference TRBV7-3 and TRBJ2-3): GAGVSQTPSNKVTEKGKYVELRCDPISGHTALYWYRQSLGQGPEFLIYFQGTGAADDSGLPNDRFFAVRPEGSVSTLKIQRTERGDSAVYLCASSPQGDTQYFGPGTRLTVL.

The J gene is TRBJ2-3, the V gene TRBV5-1; D is undetermined. The CDR3 runs to 13 residues. V shed 5 bases and J shed 4 bases, with 11 bases lying between them. The germline CDR1 and CDR2 sequences are SGHRS and YFSETQ. The CDR3 nucleotides read TGCGCCAGCAGTCCCCCAGCATCAGATACGCAGTATTTT. Translated: CASSPPASDTQYF.

The chain has TRBV6-1 and TRBJ1-1; D is unresolved. The V end lost 7 bases, the J end lost 3 bases, and 6 bases lay between the germline ends. The germline CDR1 and CDR2 sequences are MNHNS and SASEGT. The length of the CDR3 is 11 residues. Here the CDR3 reads CASTKDTEAFF. CDR3 bases: TGTGCCAGCACTAAGGACACTGAAGCTTTCTTT.

This clonotype was detected a few times. This chain connects TRBV14 to TRBJ2-1, with a possible D match to TRBD1 (5 bases). The V gene lost 0 bases and the J gene lost 14 bases, with 14 bases spanning the gap. The CDR3 consists of 13 residues. Looked up from germline, CDR1 is SGHDN and CDR2 is FVKESK. CDR3 residues: CASSQDPRTDKFF. The DNA of the CDR3 is TGTGCCAGCAGCCAAGACCCCCGGACGGACAAGTTCTTC. The entire variable domain, with the rest obtained from reference TRBV14 and TRBJ2-1, is as follows: EAGVTQFPSHSVIEKGQTVTLRCDPISGHDNLYWYRRVMGKEIKFLLHFVKESKQDESGMPNNRFLAERTGGTYSTLKVQPAELEDSGVYFCASSQDPRTDKFFGPGTRLTVL.

This clonotype appeared a few times. The chain is built from TRBV12-3 or TRBV12-4 and TRBJ1-5; a weak D match, TRBD1 (5 bases). The CDR3 length is 15 residues. V lost 6 bases and J lost 0, with 12 bases in between. CDR3 coding DNA: TGTGCCAGCAGGTCGGGACTGAATAGCAATCAGCCCCAGCATTTT. This sequence encodes CASRSGLNSNQPQHF.

The chain carries TRBV6-6 and TRBJ1-1; D remains unclear. Germline assignment: CDR1 MNHNY and CDR2 SVGAGI (reference sequence). The CDR3 has 11 residues. Trimming took off 8 bases at V and 8 bases at J, with 12 bases between the two ends. The CDR3 loop is CASEKGSEAFF. CDR3 nucleotides: TGTGCCAGCGAGAAAGGGTCCGAAGCTTTCTTT.

V usage is TRBV4-2 and J usage is TRBJ1-2; 8 bases map to TRBD1. The CDR3 covers 14 residues. Looked up from germline, CDR1 is LGHNA and CDR2 is YNFKEQ. The junction had 6 bases not matched to a gene; V was cut back by 1 base and J by 8 bases. CDR3 protein: CASSQGQGASGYTF. DNA for the CDR3: TGTGCCAGCAGCCAAGGGCAGGGGGCTTCCGGCTACACCTTC.

This clonotype was picked up a small number of times. The chain uses TRBV11-2 and TRBJ2-1, with D perhaps being TRBD1 or TRBD2 (5 bases each). V was shortened by 5 bases and J by 1 base, with 6 bases between the two germline ends. The germline CDR1 and CDR2 sequences are SGHAT and FQNNGV. The CDR3 covers 13 residues. CDR3 DNA: TGTGCCAGCAGCGGGGGTTCCTACAATGAGCAGTTCTTC. It specifies CASSGGSYNEQFF.

The sample holds one count of this clonotype. It may be a read error: a sequence one base away is much more abundant. The CDR3 spells CVSSSDIF. Written as DNA, the CDR3 is TGTGTCAGCAGCTCCGACATTTTC. The V call is TRBV7-9, the J call TRBJ2-1; unclear D gene. The CDR3 covers 8 residues. Germline CDR1 SEHNR, CDR2 FQNEAQ (reference sequence).

This clonotype was picked up a small number of times. The gene calls are TRBV18 and TRBJ1-2; D is uncertain. The CDR3 length is 14 residues. Trimming removed 3 bases from V and 5 bases from J, with 13 bases in between. Per the germline V gene, CDR1 is KGHSH and CDR2 is LQKENI. CDR3 nucleotide sequence: TGTGCCAGCTCACCCATTCGGACGGATTATGGCTACACCTTC. It translates to CASSPIRTDYGYTF.

The CDR3 loop is CAISALTLGNEQFF. In DNA form, the CDR3 reads TGTGCCATCAGTGCCCTTACTCTAGGGAATGAGCAGTTCTTC. The chain joins TRBV10-3 to TRBJ2-1; D remains unclear. V was trimmed by 4 bases and J by 7 bases, leaving 14 bases between them. This CDR3 region has 14 residues. CDR1 and CDR2 from the germline V gene are ENHRY and SYGVKD.

This clonotype was counted only a few times. The rearrangement uses TRBV29-1 and TRBJ2-1; D gene uncertain. The CDR3 consists of 10 residues. CDR1 is SQVTM, CDR2 ANQGSEA, per germline. The germline V and J ends were trimmed by 3 bases and 8 bases, with 5 bases remaining between them. CDR3 DNA: TGCAGCGTTGATAGCTATGAGCAGTTCTTC. This sequence encodes CSVDSYEQFF.

This clonotype showed up many times. The CDR3 DNA is TGTGCCAGCAGCGAACCGGGGGTCGATGAGCAGTTCTTC. Protein sequence: CASSEPGVDEQFF. This chain links TRBV11-1 with TRBJ2-1; possibly TRBD2 for D (6 bases). Trimming took 5 bases from V and 8 from J, leaving 13 bases between them. Germline V lookup: CDR1 SGHAT, CDR2 FQDESV (reference sequence). This CDR3 is 13 amino acids long.

The chain couples TRBV30 to TRBJ2-1; perhaps D is TRBD1 or TRBD2 (5 bases each). V was clipped by 0 bases and J by 8 bases, with 8 bases between them. The CDR3 spans 12 residues. The germline CDR1 and CDR2 sequences are GTSNPN and SVGIG (reference sequence). The CDR3 bases are TGTGCCTGGAGTGTAACGGGACATGAGCAGTTCTTC. Protein sequence: CAWSVTGHEQFF. The entire variable domain, with the rest obtained from reference TRBV30 and TRBJ2-1, is as follows: SQTIHQWPATLVQPVGSPLSLECTVEGTSNPNLYWYRQAAGRGLQLLFYSVGIGQISSEVPQNLSASRPQDRQFILSSKKLLLSDSGFYLCAWSVTGHEQFFGPGTRLTVL.

This clonotype was counted only a few times. The chain links TRBV20-1 to TRBJ1-1, with D possibly matching TRBD1 (6 bases). Germline V gene lookup returns CDR1 DFQATT and CDR2 SNEGSKA (reference sequence). This CDR3 has 14 residues. V was shortened by 4 bases and J by 0 bases, with 12 bases between the two germline ends. The CDR3 loop reads CSATSRDMNTEAFF. Written as DNA, the CDR3 is TGCAGTGCTACCTCCCGGGACATGAACACTGAAGCTTTCTTT.

A few counts support this clonotype. This chain uses TRBV12-3 or TRBV12-4 with TRBJ2-5; D may correspond to TRBD1 or TRBD2 (5 bases each). The CDR3 runs 13 residues. Trimming removed 3 bases from V and 5 bases from J, with 10 bases in between. The CDR3 loop reads CASSFREGETQYF. The DNA for the CDR3 is TGTGCCAGCAGTTTCCGAGAGGGGGAGACCCAGTACTTC.

This clonotype was seen many times. This rearrangement joins TRBV4-2 to TRBJ2-2; D tentatively reads TRBD1 or TRBD2 (5 bases each). Between the trimmed V and J ends, which lost 0 bases and 6 bases, there was a span of 8 bases. The CDR3 extends over 14 amino acids. Per the germline V gene, CDR1 is LGHNA and CDR2 is YNFKEQ. The CDR3 DNA sequence: TGTGCCAGCAGCCAAGATTGGGGGTCCGGGGAGCTGTTTTTT. Amino acid sequence: CASSQDWGSGELFF.

This clonotype has more than one count but fewer than ten. The V and J genes are TRBV9 and TRBJ1-6, with 10 bases identical to TRBD1. Germline V lookup: CDR1 SGDLS, CDR2 YYNGEE. V lost 2 bases and J lost 8; bases outside the gene matches: 1. CDR3 length: 14 residues. In DNA, the CDR3 is TGTGCCAGCAGCGTGGGGACAGGGGATTCACCCCTCCACTTT. Its translation: CASSVGTGDSPLHF.

This clonotype has more than one count but fewer than ten. The chain carries TRBV29-1 and TRBJ1-1; D uncertain. The V gene's germline CDR1 is SQVTM and CDR2 ANQGSEA. The length of the CDR3 is 12 residues. V lost 4 bases to trimming and J lost 4 bases, with 10 bases between them. This CDR3 is CSVVGASTEAFF. The DNA of the CDR3 is TGCAGCGTTGTAGGTGCGAGCACTGAAGCTTTCTTT.